Only one count was recorded for the clone carrying this T cell receptor beta chain. Its target is unknown. The sample comes from a study of T cell responses to AZD1222 COVID-19 vaccine. The repertoire was sequenced with immunoSEQ multiplex PCR; TCRdb's copy has only in-frame clones and lacks some. The sample shows about 140,000 clones, about 92% of them seen only once. Study-wide points: Recipients of two AZD1222 doses showed rising Spike-specific TCR breadth and depth. Among those given AZD1222, only five or six were seropositive at baseline. Targets within unmutated variant regions were reportedly found for nearly half of spike-specific TCRs. There were mostly white British donors and more females than males, and clonal diversity was possibly underestimated.

The starting material was peripheral blood, obtained 28 days after the second AZD1222 dose. The clonotype originates from an adult who received the AZD1222 COVID-19 vaccine.

The CDR3 DNA reads as TGCAGTGCTAGTGATCAGGGGCGGCACACCTTC. Its translation: CSASDQGRHTF. The V and J genes are TRBV20-1 and TRBJ1-2; perhaps TRBD1 as D (6 bases). The V and J ends lost 3 bases and 12 bases respectively, with 14 bases between them. This CDR3 has 11 amino acids. Germline CDR1 is DFQATT and CDR2 is SNEGSKA (reference sequence).